This T cell receptor (beta chain) is drawn from a study of neurological immune-mediated disorders. Study-level information: Of the approximately 35 patients who had multiple sclerosis, some 30 had the relapsing-remitting form and 3 had the secondary progressive form.

General study results and limits: There was no clinical or MRI feature that showed an association with the multiple sclerosis repertoire cluster. One related-CDR3 cluster, which may be a signature, held the repertoires of 18 of 34 multiple sclerosis patients after phylogenetic grouping.

In this sample, this clonotype turned up once. Its antigen is unknown. This may stem from a read error, because a much larger clone lies one nucleotide away. The germline V gene encodes CDR1 MGHDK and CDR2 SYGVNS. The CDR3 is made up of 14 amino acids. V dropped 7 bases and J dropped 2 bases, with 13 bases sitting between them. With 10-nucleotide random UMIs included, cDNA was synthesized by 5'RACE. MiXCR was run by TCRdb on the 5' RACE reads, yielding one entry per CDR3 protein. The sample lists about 55,000 distinct CDR3 sequences, around 4.4% occurring once. The receptor comes from a man aged 50 or older with multiple sclerosis. Sequenced sample: PBMCs. This chain links TRBV25-1 with TRBJ2-3, with a weak D call TRBD2 (5 bases). The DNA of the CDR3 is TGTGCCAGCACCGGGATCACGATCACAGATACGCAGTATTTT. Protein product: CASTGITITDTQYF.